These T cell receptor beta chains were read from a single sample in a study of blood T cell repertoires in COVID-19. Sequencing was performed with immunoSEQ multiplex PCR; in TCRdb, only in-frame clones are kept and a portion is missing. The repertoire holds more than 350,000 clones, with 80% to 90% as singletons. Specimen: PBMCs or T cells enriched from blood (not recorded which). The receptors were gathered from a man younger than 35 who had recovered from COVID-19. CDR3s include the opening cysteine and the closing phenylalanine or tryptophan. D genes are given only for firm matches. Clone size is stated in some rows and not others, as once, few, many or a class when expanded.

CDR3nt: TGCAGCTTCTCTGGGCCCTCAGCGGGAGGGAGGGGGACCCAGTACTTC
CDR3aa: CSFSGPSAGGRGTQYF
d_gene: TRBD2
abundance: NA
v_gene: TRBV29-1
j_gene: TRBJ2-5

CDR3nt: TGTGCCAGCAGCTTAGGAGGGATCCGGTTCTACGAGCAGTACTTC
CDR3aa: CASSLGGIRFYEQYF
d_gene: NA
abundance: NA
v_gene: TRBV7-2
j_gene: TRBJ2-7

CDR3nt: TGTGCCAGCTTTGGCGCGGAGCCAGGAGGCCCCCGGAACTTC
CDR3aa: CASFGAEPGGPRNF
d_gene: NA
abundance: NA
v_gene: TRBV2
j_gene: TRBJ2-4

CDR3nt: TGTGCCAGCAGCCCCACCAGTACCAGCAATCAGCCCCAGCATTTT
CDR3aa: CASSPTSTSNQPQHF
d_gene: NA
abundance: NA
v_gene: TRBV7-2
j_gene: TRBJ1-5

CDR3nt: TGTGCCAGCAGCTCCAGCGGGGGAAACACTGAAGCTTTCTTT
CDR3aa: CASSSSGGNTEAFF
d_gene: NA
abundance: once
v_gene: TRBV9
j_gene: TRBJ1-1

CDR3nt: TGTGCCAGCAGCCCTGAACAGGGGTCCTACGAGCAGTACTTC
CDR3aa: CASSPEQGSYEQYF
d_gene: TRBD1
abundance: NA
v_gene: TRBV5-6
j_gene: TRBJ2-7

CDR3nt: TGCAGCGTTGAAGGGACTTATTCTTATGGCTACACCTTC
CDR3aa: CSVEGTYSYGYTF
d_gene: NA
abundance: NA
v_gene: TRBV29-1
j_gene: TRBJ1-2

CDR3nt: TGTGCCAGCAGCGGAGGGTTGAAGCCCCAGCATTTT
CDR3aa: CASSGGLKPQHF
d_gene: NA
abundance: NA
v_gene: TRBV12-3/TRBV12-4
j_gene: TRBJ1-5

CDR3nt: TGTGCCAGCAATCCCGGGACAGCTAATTCACCCCTCCACTTT
CDR3aa: CASNPGTANSPLHF
d_gene: TRBD1
abundance: NA
v_gene: TRBV28
j_gene: TRBJ1-6

CDR3nt: TGTGCCAGCACCCCTAGCACAGATACGCAGTATTTT
CDR3aa: CASTPSTDTQYF
d_gene: NA
abundance: NA
v_gene: TRBV11-2
j_gene: TRBJ2-3

CDR3nt: TGTGCCAGCAGCTCCCTCGGAGGGAGGGCCACAGATACGCAGTATTTT
CDR3aa: CASSSLGGRATDTQYF
d_gene: TRBD2
abundance: NA
v_gene: TRBV7-2
j_gene: TRBJ2-3

CDR3nt: TGTGCCATCAGTGAGGCGGGGACGAGCACAGATACGCAGTATTTT
CDR3aa: CAISEAGTSTDTQYF
d_gene: NA
abundance: NA
v_gene: TRBV10-3
j_gene: TRBJ2-3

CDR3nt: TGCGCCAGCAGCCTAGCGGGGGGGCTAGATACGCAGTATTTT
CDR3aa: CASSLAGGLDTQYF
d_gene: TRBD2
abundance: NA
v_gene: TRBV10-2
j_gene: TRBJ2-3

CDR3nt: TGTGCCAGTAGTAGGGACTCTAAAGGAGCGGGCTATGGCTACACCTTC
CDR3aa: CASSRDSKGAGYGYTF
d_gene: NA
abundance: once
v_gene: TRBV19
j_gene: TRBJ1-2

CDR3nt: TGTGCCAGCAGTTTAGCCCACAAGCAGGGTGAAGCTTTCTTT
CDR3aa: CASSLAHKQGEAFF
d_gene: NA
abundance: once
v_gene: TRBV28
j_gene: TRBJ1-1

CDR3nt: TGTGCCAGCAGCGGGGGACTAGCGGGAGCGGGGTACAATGAGCAGTTCTTC
CDR3aa: CASSGGLAGAGYNEQFF
d_gene: TRBD2
abundance: NA
v_gene: TRBV7-2
j_gene: TRBJ2-1

CDR3nt: TGCGCCAGCAGCCAAGGAGGACTAGCGGACCTCAATGAGCAGTTCTTC
CDR3aa: CASSQGGLADLNEQFF
d_gene: TRBD2
abundance: NA
v_gene: TRBV4-1
j_gene: TRBJ2-1

CDR3nt: TGTGCCAGCAGTTCCCGACAGGGGAACGAGCAGTACTTC
CDR3aa: CASSSRQGNEQYF
d_gene: TRBD1
abundance: NA
v_gene: TRBV7-9
j_gene: TRBJ2-7

CDR3nt: TGTGCCATCAGTGAAAGGAGTGAGACAGCCCTAACCCCAAAACTGTTTTTT
CDR3aa: CAISERSETALTPKLFF
d_gene: NA
abundance: NA
v_gene: TRBV10-3
j_gene: TRBJ1-4

CDR3nt: TGTGCCAGCAGCTTAGACAGATATGGCTACACCTTC
CDR3aa: CASSLDRYGYTF
d_gene: NA
abundance: NA
v_gene: TRBV5-4
j_gene: TRBJ1-2

CDR3nt: TGTGCCAGCAGTTTCGGACTAGCGGGGGGGTATTGGACAGATACGCAGTATTTT
CDR3aa: CASSFGLAGGYWTDTQYF
d_gene: TRBD2
abundance: NA
v_gene: TRBV6-7
j_gene: TRBJ2-3

CDR3nt: TGTGCCATCAGGGGACAGGGCTCCAATCAGCCCCAGCATTTT
CDR3aa: CAIRGQGSNQPQHF
d_gene: TRBD1
abundance: NA
v_gene: TRBV10-3
j_gene: TRBJ1-5

CDR3nt: TGTGCCAGCAGTACCCGGGGGGTAACTAATGAAAAACTGTTTTTT
CDR3aa: CASSTRGVTNEKLFF
d_gene: NA
abundance: NA
v_gene: TRBV27
j_gene: TRBJ1-4

CDR3nt: TGTGCCAGCAGCGTAGGACAGGGGGCAACTAATGAAAAACTGTTTTTT
CDR3aa: CASSVGQGATNEKLFF
d_gene: TRBD1
abundance: few
v_gene: TRBV9
j_gene: TRBJ1-4